Below, 19 T cell receptor beta chains from the same sample are listed, as sequenced in a study of sequential checkpoint blockade in melanoma. Using immunoSEQ multiplex PCR, the repertoire was profiled, and TCRdb retains in-frame clones only, with some absent. This table has 20,000 to 25,000 clones, around 80% appearing once. As for treatment: randomized to nivolumab then ipilimumab (arm A) or the reverse (arm B). The sequences come from CD8+ T cells sorted from blood (inferred from file names), collected from a patient given nivolumab and ipilimumab in sequence. Source of these receptors: a human donor with melanoma.

The chain recombines TRBV18 with TRBJ1-1; weak D call: TRBD1 (5 bases). The CDR3 extends over 16 amino acids. V was pared by 2 bases and J by 1 base, with 14 bases between. The germline CDR1 and CDR2 sequences are KGHSH and LQKENI. CDR3 loop: CASSPRTRAPNTEAFF. In DNA form, the CDR3 reads TGTGCCAGCTCACCAAGGACCAGGGCCCCGAACACTGAAGCTTTCTTT.

This clone was seen once. V gene TRBV4-2 combines with J gene TRBJ2-4; the match to TRBD2 covers 10 bases. Germline CDR1 and CDR2: LGHNA and YNFKEQ. J gave up 1 base and V 1 base, and 7 bases lay outside the gene matches. There are 18 residues in the CDR3. The CDR3 loop reads CASSQAASGRGAKNIQYF. CDR3 DNA: TGTGCCAGCAGCCAAGCCGCTAGCGGGAGAGGGGCCAAAAACATTCAGTACTTC.

This chain uses TRBV28 with TRBJ1-1; 7 bases line up with TRBD1. The V gene end was trimmed by 7 bases and the J gene end by 1 base; junction bases not matched to a gene: 12. This CDR3 region has 16 residues. Germline-derived CDR1 and CDR2 are MDHEN and SYDVKM. CDR3: CASTVMVGQANTEAFF. CDR3 coding DNA: TGTGCCAGCACTGTAATGGTAGGACAGGCGAACACTGAAGCTTTCTTT.

This rearrangement joins TRBV29-1 to TRBJ2-5; 8 bases match TRBD1. The junction had 14 bases not matched to a gene; V was cut back by 1 base and J by 4 bases. The CDR3 has 17 amino acids. Germline V CDR1 and CDR2: SQVTM, ANQGSEA. The CDR3 loop is CSVEVIPADRAGETQYF. The CDR3 nucleotides read TGCAGCGTTGAAGTCATACCTGCGGACAGGGCGGGAGAGACCCAGTACTTC.

The chain links TRBV11-3 to TRBJ2-3; D possibly corresponds to TRBD2 (5 bases). Germline CDR1 is SGHNT and CDR2 is YENEEA. V lost 5 bases to trimming and J lost 6 bases, with 9 bases between them. The CDR3 extends over 12 amino acids. The CDR3 is CASSQDWDTQYF. CDR3 DNA: TGTGCCAGCAGCCAGGACTGGGATACGCAGTATTTT.

A few counts support this clone. CDR3 loop: CAISQGPQQSNYGYTF. CDR3 coding DNA: TGTGCCATCAGCCAGGGGCCGCAGCAGAGTAACTATGGCTACACCTTC. The chain recombines TRBV10-3 with TRBJ1-2; D might be TRBD1 (6 bases). The CDR3 is 16 amino acids. V was cut by 6 bases and J by 1 base, with 18 bases left in between. The germline gives CDR1 ENHRY, CDR2 SYGVKD.

This chain connects TRBV30 to TRBJ1-4; 12 nucleotides match TRBD1. From germline, CDR1 is GTSNPN and CDR2 SVGIG (reference sequence). V shed 5 bases, J shed 7 bases, and the junction held 14 bases outside the gene matches. CDR3 length: 17 amino acids. The CDR3 is CAWATGQGAPGGEKLFF. The CDR3 DNA sequence: TGTGCCTGGGCTACGGGACAGGGGGCCCCAGGTGGTGAAAAACTGTTTTTT.

The chain combines TRBV30 with TRBJ1-5, with D uncertain. The CDR3 runs 15 residues. Per germline, CDR1 GTSNPN and CDR2 SVGIG (reference sequence). Trimming shortened V by 0 bases and J by 2 bases, and 11 bases separated the two germline ends. CDR3 DNA sequence: TGTGCCTGGAGTGTAAGTCCAGGTGGCAATCAGCCCCAGCATTTT. Translated: CAWSVSPGGNQPQHF. The whole variable domain, remainder taken from reference TRBV30 and TRBJ1-5, is SQTIHQWPATLVQPVGSPLSLECTVEGTSNPNLYWYRQAAGRGLQLLFYSVGIGQISSEVPQNLSASRPQDRQFILSSKKLLLSDSGFYLCAWSVSPGGNQPQHFGDGTRLSIL.

The chain is built from TRBV7-8 and TRBJ1-2; weak D call: TRBD1 (5 bases). Trimming cost V 3 bases and J 1 base, with 6 bases left between them. Looked up from germline, CDR1 is SGHVS and CDR2 is FQNEAQ. This CDR3 comprises 13 residues. The CDR3 nucleotides are TGTGCCAGCAGCTTGGGACTTAACTATGGCTACACCTTC. Translation: CASSLGLNYGYTF. The full variable domain, completed using reference TRBV7-8 and TRBJ1-2, is GAGVSQSPRYKVAKRGQDVALRCDPISGHVSLFWYQQALGQGPEFLTYFQNEAQLDKSGLPSDRFFAERPEGSVSTLKIQRTQQEDSAVYLCASSLGLNYGYTFGSGTRLTVV.

This clone was seen more than once but under ten times. The genes are TRBV28 and TRBJ2-7; 7 positions match TRBD1. This CDR3 has 14 amino acids. The V gene's germline CDR1 is MDHEN and CDR2 SYDVKM. J lost 3 bases, V lost 7 bases, and 9 bases had no gene match. The CDR3 protein is CASTLTGPLYEQYF. The CDR3 DNA sequence: TGTGCCAGCACCCTGACAGGGCCCCTCTACGAGCAGTACTTC. The whole variable domain, remainder taken from reference TRBV28 and TRBJ2-7, is DVKVTQSSRYLVKRTGEKVFLECVQDMDHENMFWYRQDPGLGLRLIYFSYDVKMKEKGDIPEGYSVSREKKERFSLILESASTNQTSMYLCASTLTGPLYEQYFGPGTRLTVT.

This rearrangement joins TRBV28 to TRBJ2-3, with TRBD2 matching 9 bases. CDR3 length: 17 amino acids. Germline-derived CDR1 and CDR2 are MDHEN and SYDVKM. V shed 6 bases and J 5 bases; nucleotides not matched to a gene: 15. DNA of the CDR3: TGTGCCAGCAGGCCCGGGCGCGCGCGGGAGGGTAGAGATACGCAGTATTTT. Its protein product is CASRPGRAREGRDTQYF. The variable domain in full, completed from reference TRBV28 and TRBJ2-3, reads DVKVTQSSRYLVKRTGEKVFLECVQDMDHENMFWYRQDPGLGLRLIYFSYDVKMKEKGDIPEGYSVSREKKERFSLILESASTNQTSMYLCASRPGRAREGRDTQYFGPGTRLTVL.

The V and J genes are TRBV20-1 and TRBJ1-1; no firm D call. V gave up 8 bases and J gave up 2 bases, with 9 bases separating them. In germline, CDR1 is DFQATT, CDR2 SNEGSKA (reference sequence). This CDR3 has 11 residues. The CDR3 spells CSSLQNTEAFF. The CDR3 nucleotides read TGCAGTAGCCTTCAAAACACTGAAGCTTTCTTT.

The chain employs TRBV29-1 and TRBJ2-3, with a possible D match to TRBD2 (5 bases). Germline lookup yields CDR1 SQVTM and CDR2 ANQGSEA. This CDR3 spans 12 amino acids. Trimming removed 7 bases from V and 4 bases from J, with 12 bases in between. The CDR3 is CSAWRAADTQYF. DNA for the CDR3: TGCAGCGCTTGGAGAGCGGCAGATACGCAGTATTTT.

The chain combines TRBV6-5 with TRBJ2-2; D uncertain. V was pared by 6 bases and J by 2 bases, with 13 bases between. The germline V gene has CDR1 MNHEY and CDR2 SVGAGI. The CDR3 has 15 amino acids. The CDR3 region has the DNA TGTGCCAGCAGACACAACACGAAAAACACCGGGGAGCTGTTTTTT. It encodes CASRHNTKNTGELFF.

The V call is TRBV30, the J call TRBJ2-3; D remains unclear. CDR1 is GTSNPN, CDR2 SVGIG, per germline (reference sequence). The length of the CDR3 is 14 residues. Trimming removed 1 base at V and 1 base at J, with 9 bases between. The CDR3 is CAWSGGFGTDTQYF. CDR3 DNA sequence: TGTGCCTGGAGTGGAGGTTTTGGCACAGATACGCAGTATTTT.

This clone has just a few counts. This chain joins TRBV6-1 and TRBJ2-7; D unresolved. This CDR3 is built from 11 residues. Per germline, CDR1 MNHNS and CDR2 SASEGT. V was shortened by 2 bases and J by 12 bases, with 11 bases between the two germline ends. The CDR3 is CASSEWALGYF. In DNA, the CDR3 is TGTGCCAGCAGTGAATGGGCACTGGGGTACTTC.

The rearrangement uses TRBV2 and TRBJ2-3; D perhaps matches TRBD2 (5 bases). The CDR3 extends over 15 amino acids. Germline V CDR1 and CDR2: SNHLY, FYNNEI. The V and J ends lost 4 bases and 0 bases respectively, with 11 bases between them. The CDR3 sequence: CASSAPGTSTDTQYF. In DNA, the CDR3 is TGTGCCAGCAGTGCCCCGGGAACTAGCACAGATACGCAGTATTTT. The variable domain in full, with the rest retrieved from reference TRBV2 and TRBJ2-3, is EPEVTQTPSHQVTQMGQEVILRCVPISNHLYFYWYRQILGQKVEFLVSFYNNEISEKSEIFDDQFSVERPDGSNFTLKIRSTKLEDSAMYFCASSAPGTSTDTQYFGPGTRLTVL.

The genes are TRBV19 and TRBJ1-2; 7 nucleotides match TRBD1. The CDR3 has 14 amino acids. Germline V gene data show CDR1 as LNHDA and CDR2 as SQIVND (reference sequence). Losses at the gene ends were 5 bases for V and 9 bases for J; bases not matched to a gene: 12. Here the CDR3 reads CASSGATGTSSYTF. CDR3 in DNA: TGTGCCAGTAGTGGCGCGACAGGGACCAGTAGCTACACCTTC.

The chain is built from TRBV30 and TRBJ1-1, with D unresolved. The CDR3 spans 12 residues. With 2 bases removed from V and 3 bases from J, the gap between germline ends came to 7 bases. The germline V gene encodes CDR1 GTSNPN and CDR2 SVGIG (reference sequence). The CDR3 region has the DNA TGTGCCTGGAGTCCTACGGACACTGAAGCTTTCTTT. Protein sequence: CAWSPTDTEAFF.